This T cell receptor (beta chain) was profiled in a study of shared clonotypes between healthy human individuals. Only in-frame clones appear in the TCRdb table, and some are missing; sequencing was by immunoSEQ multiplex PCR. This sample has hundreds of thousands of clones, with roughly 94% found just once. CD45RO negativity and positive selection for CCR7 defined naive CD8 cells, a population that excluded terminally differentiated effector memory CD45RA+ cells. Per the germline V gene, CDR1 is MNHEY and CDR2 is SMNVEV (reference sequence). J was trimmed by 2 bases and V by 0 bases; bases with no gene match: 12. CDR3 length equals 18 residues.

Sequencing was performed on naive CD8+ T cells sorted from blood. The gene calls are TRBV27 and TRBJ1-2; 7 bases fit TRBD1. The clonotype was recovered from a young man in good health. CDR3 bases: TGTGCCAGCAGTTTATCGGGACAGCGGCAAACCTTCAACTATGGCTACACCTTC. This encodes CASSLSGQRQTFNYGYTF.